Following are 29 T cell receptor beta chains from one sample sequenced in a study of shared clonotypes between healthy human individuals. Sequenced by immunoSEQ multiplex PCR; TCRdb stores in-frame clones only, minus some. The sample lists around 1.6 million clones; 98% were seen once. The source material was naive CD4+ T cells sorted from blood. Described subset: CD45RA+ positively selected. The receptors were sampled from a man aged 25-45 years in good health.

V is TRBV18 and J is TRBJ2-7, with a possible D match to TRBD2 (5 bases). Germline lookup yields CDR1 KGHSH and CDR2 LQKENI. The CDR3 sequence is 15 residues long. The V end was cut by 3 bases, the J end by 6 bases, with 18 bases between. In nucleotides, the CDR3 is TGTGCCAGCTCACCCCGGGATCTTATACCCTCCGAGCAGTACTTC. Translation gives CASSPRDLIPSEQYF.

The V gene is TRBV5-1, the J gene TRBJ2-1; 10 bases line up with TRBD2. The CDR3 is 14 residues long. With V trimmed by 2 bases and J by 9 bases, 5 bases remained unmatched. The germline V gene encodes CDR1 SGHRS and CDR2 YFSETQ. Written as DNA, the CDR3 is TGCGCCAGCAGCTTCGGACTAGCGGACGGTGAGCAGTTCTTC. It encodes CASSFGLADGEQFF. The full variable domain, its missing parts supplied by reference TRBV5-1 and TRBJ2-1, is KAGVTQTPRYLIKTRGQQVTLSCSPISGHRSVSWYQQTPGQGLQFLFEYFSETQRNKGNFPGRFSGRQFSNSRSEMNVSTLELGDSALYLCASSFGLADGEQFFGPGTRLTVL.

This chain joins TRBV7-2 and TRBJ2-1; TRBD1 matches 9 bases. The CDR3 consists of 15 residues. Trimming removed 4 bases from V and 0 bases from J; junction bases left unmatched: 1. The V gene's germline CDR1 is SGHTA and CDR2 FQGNSA. CDR3 sequence: CASSSGQGSYNEQFF. The CDR3 bases are TGTGCCAGCAGCTCGGGACAGGGCTCCTACAATGAGCAGTTCTTC.

V is TRBV2 and J is TRBJ2-7, with D possibly TRBD1 on 5 matching bases. Germline lookup yields CDR1 SNHLY and CDR2 FYNNEI. The CDR3 runs 13 residues. The germline V and J ends were trimmed by 0 bases and 6 bases, with 9 bases remaining between them. The CDR3 DNA reads as TGTGCCAGCAGTGAAGCGTATACAGGCGAGCAGTACTTC. Translation: CASSEAYTGEQYF.

The chain recombines TRBV9 with TRBJ2-5; D is uncertain. CDR3 length: 13 amino acids. Germline CDR1 reads SGDLS; CDR2 reads YYNGEE. Trimming removed 0 bases from V and 5 bases from J, with 8 bases in between. The CDR3 is CASSVVVGETQYF. The CDR3 nucleotides are TGTGCCAGCAGCGTAGTTGTCGGGGAGACCCAGTACTTC.

V usage is TRBV5-1 and J usage is TRBJ2-1; 11 bases align to TRBD2. With V trimmed by 4 bases and J by 5 bases, 8 bases remained unmatched. Germline V gene lookup returns CDR1 SGHRS and CDR2 YFSETQ. There are 16 residues in the CDR3. CDR3 sequence reads: CASSTTGTSGHNEQFF. Written as DNA, the CDR3 is TGCGCCAGCAGCACAACCGGGACTAGCGGTCACAATGAGCAGTTCTTC.

The rearrangement uses TRBV19 and TRBJ2-7; 8 nucleotides line up with TRBD2. Germline loops: CDR1 LNHDA, CDR2 SQIVND (reference sequence). J lost 5 bases, V lost 5 bases, and 2 bases had no gene match. The CDR3 covers 12 residues. The CDR3 nucleotides read TGTGCCAGTAGTGGCGGGGGGCACGAGCAGTACTTC. The encoded protein is CASSGGGHEQYF. The full variable domain, rest sourced from reference TRBV19 and TRBJ2-7, is DGGITQSPKYLFRKEGQNVTLSCEQNLNHDAMYWYRQDPGQGLRLIYYSQIVNDFQKGDIAEGYSVSREKKESFPLTVTSAQKNPTAFYLCASSGGGHEQYFGPGTRLTVT.

The V gene is TRBV6-1, the J gene TRBJ2-7; D unclear. This CDR3 spans 12 amino acids. Germline V gene sequence: CDR1 MNHNS, CDR2 SASEGT. Trimming took off 5 bases at V and 4 bases at J, with 9 bases between the two ends. As DNA, the CDR3 is TGTGCCAGCAGTTTCCCTCCTTACGAGCAGTACTTC. This codes for CASSFPPYEQYF.

The chain uses TRBV6-6 and TRBJ2-7; either TRBD1 or TRBD2 may supply D (6 bases each). Germline CDR1 MNHNY, CDR2 SVGAGI (reference sequence). The CDR3 has 13 residues. Trimming shortened V by 5 bases and J by 3 bases, and 11 bases separated the two germline ends. The CDR3 DNA follows: TGTGCCAGCAGTACCGGGGGCCTCTACGAGCAGTACTTC. It yields the protein CASSTGGLYEQYF.

The chain couples TRBV28 to TRBJ2-2; 8 nucleotides agree with TRBD1. The CDR3 sequence is 15 residues long. Germline trimming cut 6 bases from V and 3 bases from J; bases unmatched to any gene: 6. CDR1 and CDR2 (germline): MDHEN, SYDVKM. CDR3 sequence reads: CASRNDRGYTGELFF. The CDR3 DNA is TGTGCCAGCAGGAACGACAGGGGTTACACCGGGGAGCTGTTTTTT. The full variable domain, rest sourced from reference TRBV28 and TRBJ2-2, is DVKVTQSSRYLVKRTGEKVFLECVQDMDHENMFWYRQDPGLGLRLIYFSYDVKMKEKGDIPEGYSVSREKKERFSLILESASTNQTSMYLCASRNDRGYTGELFFGEGSRLTVL.

The chain is built from TRBV28 and TRBJ2-5, with D possibly matching TRBD2 (6 bases). Germline CDR1 and CDR2: MDHEN and SYDVKM. The CDR3 contains 13 residues. V shed 0 bases and J shed 5 bases, with 7 bases lying between them. For the CDR3, the DNA is TGTGCCAGCAGTTTATGGGAGGGGGAGACCCAGTACTTC. This sequence encodes CASSLWEGETQYF.

The genes are TRBV27 and TRBJ2-7; maybe TRBD1 (6 bases). The V end lost 6 bases, the J end lost 3 bases, and 12 bases lay between the germline ends. The CDR3 runs 13 residues. Germline CDR1 reads MNHEY; CDR2 reads SMNVEV (reference sequence). For the CDR3, the DNA is TGTGCCAGCAGAAAACAGGGTGTCTACGAGCAGTACTTC. Its translation: CASRKQGVYEQYF.

This rearrangement joins TRBV29-1 to TRBJ2-3, with D unclear. Germline CDR1 reads SQVTM; CDR2 reads ANQGSEA. CDR3 length: 10 amino acids. V was cut by 6 bases and J by 7 bases, with 8 bases left in between. The CDR3 DNA sequence: TGCAGCGTGCAATACCATACGCAGTATTTT. Residues: CSVQYHTQYF.

V is TRBV29-1 and J is TRBJ2-1; TRBD1 matches 7 bases. V shed 6 bases, J shed 1 base, and the junction held 3 bases outside the gene matches. Germline V gene data show CDR1 as SQVTM and CDR2 as ANQGSEA. This CDR3 is built from 13 residues. The CDR3 sequence is CSVSDRSYNEQFF. The CDR3 DNA is TGCAGCGTGTCGGACAGGTCCTACAATGAGCAGTTCTTC.

V is TRBV5-1 and J is TRBJ1-2; 7 positions agree with TRBD1. Germline CDR1 SGHRS, CDR2 YFSETQ. V lost 3 bases to trimming and J lost 5 bases; unmatched junction nucleotides: 10. The CDR3 has 15 amino acids. This chain's CDR3 is CASSSSPDRPYGYTF. For the CDR3, the DNA is TGCGCCAGCAGCTCGTCCCCGGACAGGCCATATGGCTACACCTTC.

The rearrangement uses TRBV7-2 and TRBJ2-3, with D unclear. This CDR3 spans 11 amino acids. Germline lookup yields CDR1 SGHTA and CDR2 FQGNSA. V was cut by 5 bases and J by 9 bases, with 9 bases left in between. The CDR3 region is CASSPLETQYF. The CDR3 DNA sequence: TGTGCCAGCAGCCCTTTGGAGACGCAGTATTTT.

This rearrangement joins TRBV11-2 to TRBJ2-1; 11 bases fit TRBD2. The CDR3 is 15 amino acids. The ends lost 5 bases at V and 8 bases at J; junction bases unmatched: 8. Germline V gene sequence: CDR1 SGHAT, CDR2 FQNNGV. CDR3 nucleotide sequence: TGTGCCAGCAGCATAACTAGCGGGAGCCTCGATGAGCAGTTCTTC. Translating gives CASSITSGSLDEQFF.

This clone showed up just once. V gene TRBV4-1 combines with J gene TRBJ2-5; 9 bases match TRBD1. The germline gives CDR1 MGHRA, CDR2 YSYEKL. The CDR3 runs 14 residues. After removal of 3 bases from V and 6 bases from J, the junction contained 5 bases not matched to a gene. As DNA, the CDR3 is TGCGCCAGCAGCCACCCGGGACAGGGTAAGACCCAGTACTTC. It codes for CASSHPGQGKTQYF.

The chain has TRBV28 and TRBJ2-7; D uncertain. The CDR3 spans 14 residues. V gave up 7 bases and J gave up 3 bases, with 16 bases separating them. Germline loops: CDR1 MDHEN, CDR2 SYDVKM. The CDR3 spells CASTTTAPNYEQYF. The CDR3, as DNA: TGTGCCAGCACAACGACTGCCCCTAACTACGAGCAGTACTTC.

V is TRBV18 and J is TRBJ1-1; 8 bases align to TRBD1. The trim removed 3 bases at V and 8 bases at J, leaving 5 bases unmatched. Per the germline V gene, CDR1 is KGHSH and CDR2 is LQKENI. This CDR3 spans 13 amino acids. CDR3 sequence (DNA): TGTGCCAGCTCACCCTTTAGGGACAGGGAAGCTTTCTTT. Translating it yields CASSPFRDREAFF.

The chain carries TRBV7-9 and TRBJ1-1; D gene ambiguous. Germline CDR1 and CDR2: SEHNR and FQNEAQ (reference sequence). The CDR3 runs 13 residues. V was clipped by 5 bases and J by 3 bases, with 10 bases between them. The CDR3 sequence is CASSKTRDTEAFF. The CDR3 DNA sequence: TGTGCCAGCAGCAAAACCCGAGACACTGAAGCTTTCTTT.

The count of this clone is one. This chain connects TRBV19 to TRBJ2-7; D tentatively fits TRBD1 or TRBD2 (6 bases each). V was clipped by 7 bases and J by 2 bases, with 12 bases between them. This CDR3 has 13 residues. Looked up from germline, CDR1 is LNHDA and CDR2 is SQIVND (reference sequence). The CDR3 is CASTSGGPYEQYF. The CDR3 region has the DNA TGTGCCAGTACCTCCGGGGGCCCCTACGAGCAGTACTTC.

This chain joins TRBV9 and TRBJ2-1; D gene unclear. Trimming shortened V by 0 bases and J by 4 bases, and 20 bases separated the two germline ends. Germline V lookup: CDR1 SGDLS, CDR2 YYNGEE. The CDR3 spans 18 residues. This chain's CDR3 is CASSVGGAPETPYNEQFF. Here the CDR3 DNA reads TGTGCCAGCAGCGTAGGTGGAGCGCCGGAGACCCCTTACAATGAGCAGTTCTTC. Supplemented by reference TRBV9 and TRBJ2-1, the full variable domain reads DSGVTQTPKHLITATGQRVTLRCSPRSGDLSVYWYQQSLDQGLQFLIQYYNGEERAKGNILERFSAQQFPDLHSELNLSSLELGDSALYFCASSVGGAPETPYNEQFFGPGTRLTVL.

This chain joins TRBV7-2 and TRBJ2-7, with 8 bases aligning to TRBD2. The length of the CDR3 is 15 residues. Looked up from germline, CDR1 is SGHTA and CDR2 is FQGNSA. J gave up 6 bases and V 0 bases, and 7 bases lay outside the gene matches. The CDR3, as DNA: TGTGCCAGCAGCTTAGCTAGCGGGGCCCCTCGCGAGCAGTACTTC. Encoded protein: CASSLASGAPREQYF.

The genes are TRBV5-1 and TRBJ1-5, with D unresolved. Deletions cut 0 bases from V and 4 bases from J, with 11 bases between. CDR3 length equals 15 residues. In germline, CDR1 is SGHRS, CDR2 YFSETQ. CDR3 sequence (DNA): TGCGCCAGCAGCTTGGGAGATGGGTTGAATCAGCCCCAGCATTTT. Protein sequence: CASSLGDGLNQPQHF.

The gene calls are TRBV7-2 and TRBJ2-1; 11 bases are shared with TRBD2. The V segment lost 5 bases and the J segment 9 bases; nucleotides outside the gene matches: 9. The germline V gene encodes CDR1 SGHTA and CDR2 FQGNSA. The CDR3 loop spans 15 amino acids. DNA of the CDR3: TGTGCCAGCAGCCCCACTAGCGGGAGCGGGTTTGAGCAGTTCTTC. This sequence encodes CASSPTSGSGFEQFF. Using reference TRBV7-2 and TRBJ2-1 for the parts outside the CDR3, the full variable domain is GAGVSQSPSNKVTEKGKDVELRCDPISGHTALYWYRQSLGQGLEFLIYFQGNSAPDKSGLPSDRFSAERTGGSVSTLTIQRTQQEDSAVYLCASSPTSGSGFEQFFGPGTRLTVL.

This chain links TRBV11-2 with TRBJ2-7; TRBD2 might be the D (6 bases). CDR1 and CDR2 from the germline V gene are SGHAT and FQNNGV. The CDR3 consists of 14 residues. V lost 6 bases and J lost 1, with 13 bases in between. CDR3 nucleotides: TGTGCCAGCAGGCGGGGCGCTTCTTCCTACGAGCAGTACTTC. Translated: CASRRGASSYEQYF.

The chain combines TRBV29-1 with TRBJ2-3; no definite D call. Germline lookup yields CDR1 SQVTM and CDR2 ANQGSEA. This CDR3 region has 12 residues. Trimming took 1 base from V and 8 from J, leaving 10 bases between them. The DNA of the CDR3 is TGCAGCGTTGAAGCCACCCCCCTTACGCAGTATTTT. This translates into CSVEATPLTQYF.

Regarding this clone: Different DNA sequences within this sample yield the same CDR3. The gene calls are TRBV5-1 and TRBJ2-1, with 10 bases matching TRBD2. V trimming: 4 bases; J trimming: 7 bases; junction bases outside the gene matches: 8. The CDR3 extends over 15 amino acids. CDR1 is SGHRS, CDR2 YFSETQ, per germline. The CDR3 DNA reads as TGCGCCAGCAGCCTCCTAGCGGGGGCAGGAAATGAGCAGTTCTTC. This codes for CASSLLAGAGNEQFF.